This T cell receptor (beta chain) was retrieved from a study of blood T cell repertoires in COVID-19. Looking at the study overall: Samples taken during acute and convalescent COVID-19 were collected in the United States, Italy and Spain. T cells, B-cell-depleted T cells, or PBMCs supplied cDNA or gDNA.

The germline V gene has CDR1 SGHRS and CDR2 YFSETQ. The ends were cut back, 4 bases at V and 5 bases at J, with 12 bases in the middle. The CDR3 contains 14 residues. Under the authors' procedure: Reference gene primer amplification gave nucleated cell count estimates. Sequencing was performed with immunoSEQ multiplex PCR; in TCRdb, only in-frame clones are kept and a portion is missing. V and J calls and clone size come straight from that table; D and trimming were deduced from the DNA. The sample contains about 380,000 clones, 85% of which appear only once. Input material: peripheral blood. The chain recombines TRBV5-1 with TRBJ2-2; the D gene is possibly TRBD1 (6 bases). This clonotype was obtained from a young woman with acute or convalescent COVID-19. CDR3 amino acids: CASSTTGSTGELFF. For the CDR3, the DNA is TGCGCCAGCAGCACCACAGGGTCGACCGGGGAGCTGTTTTTT.